Here is one T cell receptor beta chain with its context. Its antigen is not identified. The sample originates from a study of T cell responses to AZD1222 COVID-19 vaccine. Overall study: Both about-4-week and about-12-week second-dose recipients were combined. Findings and limits, study-wide: Clonal diversity was possibly underestimated, and white British individuals and females predominated among donors. Unmutated variant regions are reportedly the target of nearly half of TCRs that are spike-specific.

V trimming: 2 bases; J trimming: 3 bases; junction bases outside the gene matches: 3. The CDR3 consists of 15 residues. In germline, CDR1 is KGHDR, CDR2 SFDVKD. TCRdb keeps only in-frame clones here, not all; method: immunoSEQ multiplex PCR. This table holds tens of thousands of clones, 70% to 90% found once. The rearrangement links TRBV24-1 to TRBJ2-7; TRBD2 matches at 10 bases. Sample: peripheral blood, taken on day 0 of AZD1222 vaccination. The TCR was taken from an adult in good health. CDR3 DNA: TGTGCCACCAGTGATTCACTAGCGGGGAGCTACGAGCAGTACTTC. It translates to CATSDSLAGSYEQYF.